This T cell receptor beta chain was observed in a study of cytomegalovirus exposure and HLA in healthy donors. Primers: 60 Vbeta forward and 13 Jbeta reverse. The assay was immunoSEQ multiplex PCR, and TCRdb's table has in-frame clones only and misses some. The listing records 55,000 or so clones. Germline CDR1 and CDR2: SQVTM and ANQGSEA. The CDR3 extends over 15 amino acids. The junction had 9 bases not matched to a gene; V was cut back by 5 bases and J by 4 bases. The source material was PBMCs. The receptor comes from a woman between 25 and 40 years old in good health and CMV-seropositive. The chain employs TRBV29-1 and TRBJ1-1; TRBD1 aligns across 11 bases. DNA for the CDR3: TGCAGCGTTAGAATTACCGGGACAGGGGGCACTGAAGCTTTCTTT. Amino acids: CSVRITGTGGTEAFF. Complete variable domain (other parts from reference TRBV29-1 and TRBJ1-1): SAVISQKPSRDICQRGTSLTIQCQVDSQVTMMFWYRQQPGQSLTLIATANQGSEATYESGFVIDKFPISRPNLTFSTLTVSNMSPEDSSIYLCSVRITGTGGTEAFFGQGTRLTVV.